This T cell receptor beta chain was identified during a study of cytomegalovirus exposure and HLA in healthy donors. Remarks on this clone: Antigen unknown.

Per the germline V gene, CDR1 is SGHDN and CDR2 is FVKESK. CDR3 size: 14 residues. Trimming removed 4 bases at V and 2 bases at J, with 6 bases between. The PCR used 60 Vbeta and 13 Jbeta primers. Profiling relied on immunoSEQ multiplex PCR, and the TCRdb table lists in-frame clones only, not all of them. Counted here are 150,000 to 200,000 clones, roughly 84% occurring once; the ten biggest clones make up around 0.24%. Study-wide points: Researchers had no immune exposure information except CMV serostatus available. Association of a missense DCLRE1C variant with TCR beta V- and J-gene trimming was reported in a later analysis. TRBV6-2, TRBV6-3 and some other V segments were unresolvable in 87-base-pair reads.

Sequencing was done on a sample of PBMCs. The TCR comes from a boy aged 5-17 years in good health and CMV-seronegative. J is TRBJ2-6 and V is TRBV14; perhaps TRBD2 as D (6 bases). CDR3 bases: TGTGCCAGCAGCCCGGGAGCTGGGGCCAACGTCCTGACTTTC. Protein sequence: CASSPGAGANVLTF.